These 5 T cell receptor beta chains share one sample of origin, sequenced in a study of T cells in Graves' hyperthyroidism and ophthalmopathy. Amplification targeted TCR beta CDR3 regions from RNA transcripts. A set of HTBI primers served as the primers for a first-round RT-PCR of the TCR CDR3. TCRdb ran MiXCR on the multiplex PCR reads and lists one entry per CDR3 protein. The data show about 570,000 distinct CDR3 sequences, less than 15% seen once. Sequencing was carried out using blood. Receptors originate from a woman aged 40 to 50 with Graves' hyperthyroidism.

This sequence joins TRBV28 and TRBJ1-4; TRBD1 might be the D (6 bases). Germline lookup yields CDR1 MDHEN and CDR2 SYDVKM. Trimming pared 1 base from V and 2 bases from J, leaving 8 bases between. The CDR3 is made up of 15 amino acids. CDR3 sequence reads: CASSLFQGTNEKLFF. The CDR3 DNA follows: TGTGCCAGCAGTTTATTTCAGGGGACTAATGAAAAACTGTTTTTT.

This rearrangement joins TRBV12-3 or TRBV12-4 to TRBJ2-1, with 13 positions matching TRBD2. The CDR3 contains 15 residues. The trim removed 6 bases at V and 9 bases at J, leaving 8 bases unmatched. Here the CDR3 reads CASSLGTSGTTEQFF. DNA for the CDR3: TGTGCCAGCAGCCTAGGGACTAGCGGGACTACTGAGCAGTTCTTC.

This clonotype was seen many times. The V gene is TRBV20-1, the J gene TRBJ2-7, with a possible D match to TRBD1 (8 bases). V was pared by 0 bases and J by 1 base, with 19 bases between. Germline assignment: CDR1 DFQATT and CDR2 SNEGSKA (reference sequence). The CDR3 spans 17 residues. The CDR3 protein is CSARDGGGQVSSYEQYF. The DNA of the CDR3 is TGCAGTGCTAGAGATGGGGGGGGACAGGTCTCATCCTACGAGCAGTACTTC.

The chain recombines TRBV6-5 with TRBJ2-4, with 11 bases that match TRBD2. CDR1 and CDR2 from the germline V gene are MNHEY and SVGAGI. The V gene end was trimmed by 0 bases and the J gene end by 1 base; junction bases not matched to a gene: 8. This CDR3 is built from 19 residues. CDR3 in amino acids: CASSYSSGRALPAKNIQYF. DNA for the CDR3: TGTGCCAGCAGTTACTCTAGCGGGAGGGCCCTCCCGGCCAAAAACATTCAGTACTTC.

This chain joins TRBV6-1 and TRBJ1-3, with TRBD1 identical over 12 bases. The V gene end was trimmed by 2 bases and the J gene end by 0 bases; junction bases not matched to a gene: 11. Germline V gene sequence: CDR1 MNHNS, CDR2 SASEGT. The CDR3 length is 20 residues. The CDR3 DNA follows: TGTGCCAGCAGTGAATCGGGACAGGGGGCCCTTCCTGGCTCTGGAAACACCATATATTTT. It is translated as CASSESGQGALPGSGNTIYF.